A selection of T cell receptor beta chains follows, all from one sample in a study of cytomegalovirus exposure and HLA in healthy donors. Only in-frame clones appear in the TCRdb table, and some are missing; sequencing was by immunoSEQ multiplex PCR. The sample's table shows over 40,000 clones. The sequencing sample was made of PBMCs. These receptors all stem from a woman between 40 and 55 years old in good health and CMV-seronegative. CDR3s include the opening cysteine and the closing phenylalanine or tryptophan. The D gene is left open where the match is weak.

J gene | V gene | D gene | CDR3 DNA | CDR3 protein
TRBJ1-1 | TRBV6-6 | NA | TGTGCCAGCAGTTACACCGGGTCCACTGAAGCTTTCTTT | CASSYTGSTEAFF
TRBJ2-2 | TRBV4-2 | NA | TGTGCCAGCACTCACGGAGGCTCGAACACCGGGGAGCTGTTTTTT | CASTHGGSNTGELFF
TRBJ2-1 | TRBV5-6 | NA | TGTGCCAGCAGCCGCCCCGGGGTCAACTACAATGAGCAGTTCTTC | CASSRPGVNYNEQFF
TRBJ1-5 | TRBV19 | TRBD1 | TGTGCCAGTACTCCTGGGACAGGGATTCAGCCCCAGCATTTT | CASTPGTGIQPQHF
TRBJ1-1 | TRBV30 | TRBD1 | TGTGCCTGGAGTATCAGACAGGGGCCAGCAGCTTTCTTT | CAWSIRQGPAAFF
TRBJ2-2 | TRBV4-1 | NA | TGCGCCAGCAGACACACAGGGCTAACCGGGGCCGGGGAGCTGTTTTTT | CASRHTGLTGAGELFF
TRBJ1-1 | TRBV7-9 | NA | TGTGCCAGCAGCCAAGAGGGTGGCACTGAAGCTTTCTTT | CASSQEGGTEAFF
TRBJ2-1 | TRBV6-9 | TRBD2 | TGTGCCAGCATAGTAGCGGGAGGGATCTATGAGCAGTTCTTC | CASIVAGGIYEQFF
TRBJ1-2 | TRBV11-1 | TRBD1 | TGTGCCAGCAGCCCCAACAGGGGCAACTATGGCTACACCTTC | CASSPNRGNYGYTF
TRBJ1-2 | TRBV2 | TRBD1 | TGTGCCAGCACCTATCGACAGGGGTCAACTTATGGCTACACCTTC | CASTYRQGSTYGYTF
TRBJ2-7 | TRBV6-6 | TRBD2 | TGTGCCAGCAGTTACGGGGGGGGGAGATCCGCCTACGAGCAGTACTTC | CASSYGGGRSAYEQYF
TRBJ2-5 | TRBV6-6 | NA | TGTGCCAGCAGTTACGGGGGCGGCGCAGTGGAAGAGACCCAGTACTTC | CASSYGGGAVEETQYF
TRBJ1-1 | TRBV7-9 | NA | TGTGCCAGCAGCTTAGATCAGGCGGGAGCTTTCTTT | CASSLDQAGAFF
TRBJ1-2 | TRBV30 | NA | TGTGCCTGGAGTTCGGCCCAGGTCCTTAACTATGGCTACACCTTC | CAWSSAQVLNYGYTF
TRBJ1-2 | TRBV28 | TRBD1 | TGTGCCAGCAGTTTGGGACAGGGTCAATATGGCTACACCTTC | CASSLGQGQYGYTF
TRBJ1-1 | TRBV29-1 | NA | TGCAGCGTTGGGGCGCAACTCCAGAGCACTGAAGCTTTCTTT | CSVGAQLQSTEAFF
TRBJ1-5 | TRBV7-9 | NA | TGTGCCAGCAGCTTCCCAGGGGACAATCAGCCCCAGCATTTT | CASSFPGDNQPQHF
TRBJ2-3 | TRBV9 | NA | TGTGCCAGCAGCCGTAGCCACCGCCGGGACACAGATAAGCAGTATTTT | CASSRSHRRDTDKQYF
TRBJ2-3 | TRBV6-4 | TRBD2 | TGTGCCAGCAGCTGGGGGGGAGTTGGAGATACGCAGTATTTT | CASSWGGVGDTQYF
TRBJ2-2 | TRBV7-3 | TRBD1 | TGTGCCAGCAGCTTCCCCCCAGGGGGCTCGAACACCGGGGAGCTGTTTTTT | CASSFPPGGSNTGELFF
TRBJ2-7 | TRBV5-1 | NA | TGCGCCAGCAGCTTGGCGCAGGGGTCCGAGCAGTACTTC | CASSLAQGSEQYF
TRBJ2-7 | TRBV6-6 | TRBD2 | TGTGCCAGCAGTGGTCTAGGGAGGGGCGAGCAGTACTTC | CASSGLGRGEQYF
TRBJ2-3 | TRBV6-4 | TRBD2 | TGTGCCAGCAGTGTGCTAGCGGGGAGCACAGATACGCAGTATTTT | CASSVLAGSTDTQYF
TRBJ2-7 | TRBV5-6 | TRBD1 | TGTGCCAGCAGCTTGGGTGGGACAGGGGGACCTGGGCAGTACTTC | CASSLGGTGGPGQYF
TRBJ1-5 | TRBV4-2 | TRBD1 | TGTGCCAGCAGCCAACCCGGGACAGGGCTTTTTCAGCCCCAGCATTTT | CASSQPGTGLFQPQHF
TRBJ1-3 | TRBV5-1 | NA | TGCGCCAGCCAGCGTACAGGTTCGGCATCCGGAAACACCATATATTTT | CASQRTGSASGNTIYF
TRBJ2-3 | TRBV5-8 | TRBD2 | TGTGCCAGCAGCCTTAGCGGGGGACCCACAGATACGCAGTATTTT | CASSLSGGPTDTQYF
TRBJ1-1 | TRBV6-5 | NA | TGTGCCAGCAGTTATTACAGGGACACTGAAGCTTTCTTT | CASSYYRDTEAFF
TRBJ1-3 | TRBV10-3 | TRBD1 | TGTGCCATCAACAGTATGGGACAGGGGCAAAACACCATATATTTT | CAINSMGQGQNTIYF
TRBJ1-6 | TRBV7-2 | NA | TGTGCCAGCAGCGCGGGGGAAGGTTCACCCCTCCACTTT | CASSAGEGSPLHF
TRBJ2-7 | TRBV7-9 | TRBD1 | TGTGCCAGCAGCTTATTTCTGGGGACAGGGTTTGACGAGCAGTACTTC | CASSLFLGTGFDEQYF
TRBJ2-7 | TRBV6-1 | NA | TGTGCCAGCAGTAGGGAGTACAATGGCTACGAGCAGTACTTC | CASSREYNGYEQYF
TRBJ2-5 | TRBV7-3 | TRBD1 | TGTGCCACCAGTCAGGGGGCAGGAGAGACCCAGTACTTC | CATSQGAGETQYF
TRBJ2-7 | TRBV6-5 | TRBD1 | TGTGCCAGCAGGCAGGGGGCATTCTCCTACGAGCAGTACTTC | CASRQGAFSYEQYF
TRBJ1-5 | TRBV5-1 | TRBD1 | TGCGCCAGCAGCATCACAGGGGGCCAGGATCAGCCCCAGCATTTT | CASSITGGQDQPQHF
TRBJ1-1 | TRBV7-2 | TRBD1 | TGTGCCAGCAGCCAGGGACAGACGAACACTGAAGCTTTCTTT | CASSQGQTNTEAFF
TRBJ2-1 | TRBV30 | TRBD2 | TGTGCCTGGAGTCTATTAGCGGGGAACTACAATGAGCAGTTCTTC | CAWSLLAGNYNEQFF